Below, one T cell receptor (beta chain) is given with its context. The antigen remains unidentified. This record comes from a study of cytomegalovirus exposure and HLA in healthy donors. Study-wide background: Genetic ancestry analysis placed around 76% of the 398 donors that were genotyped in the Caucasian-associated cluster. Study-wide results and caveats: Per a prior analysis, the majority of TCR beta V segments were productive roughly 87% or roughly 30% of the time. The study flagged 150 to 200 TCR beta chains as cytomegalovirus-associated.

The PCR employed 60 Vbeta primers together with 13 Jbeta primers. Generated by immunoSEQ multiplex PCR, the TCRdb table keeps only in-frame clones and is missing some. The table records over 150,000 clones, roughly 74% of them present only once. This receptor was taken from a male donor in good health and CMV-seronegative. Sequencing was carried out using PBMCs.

CDR3 in amino acids: CASSPRDSQTPFF. The CDR3 DNA reads TGTGCCAGCTCACCACGGGACTCACAAACTCCGTTCTTC. V is TRBV18 and J is TRBJ2-1, with a possible D match to TRBD2 (6 bases). V shed 1 base and J shed 15 bases, with 16 bases lying between them. The germline CDR1 and CDR2 sequences are KGHSH and LQKENI. This CDR3 is 13 amino acids long.